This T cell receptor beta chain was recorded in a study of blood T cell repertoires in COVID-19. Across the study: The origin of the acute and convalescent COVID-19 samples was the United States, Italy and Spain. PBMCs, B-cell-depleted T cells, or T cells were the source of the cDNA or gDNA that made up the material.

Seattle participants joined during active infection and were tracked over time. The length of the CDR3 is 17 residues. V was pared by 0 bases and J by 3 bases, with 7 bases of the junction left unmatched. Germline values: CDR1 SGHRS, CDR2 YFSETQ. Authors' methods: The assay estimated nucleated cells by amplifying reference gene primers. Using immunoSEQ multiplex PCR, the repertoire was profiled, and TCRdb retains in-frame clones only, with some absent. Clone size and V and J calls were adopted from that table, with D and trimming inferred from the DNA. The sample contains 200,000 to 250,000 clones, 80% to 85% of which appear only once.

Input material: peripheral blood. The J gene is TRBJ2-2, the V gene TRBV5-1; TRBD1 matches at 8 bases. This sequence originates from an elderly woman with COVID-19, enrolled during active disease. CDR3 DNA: TGCGCCAGCAGCTTGGCGGCAGGGGGCGCTTACACCGGGGAGCTGTTTTTT. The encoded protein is CASSLAAGGAYTGELFF.